The present TCR beta chain was sequenced within a study of T-cell memory formation after mild COVID-19. Only a few counts were recorded for this clonotype. TCRdb called the 5' RACE reads again in MiXCR, with one record for every CDR3 protein. The top ten hold 20% to 25% of the sample, which has 300,000 to 350,000 distinct CDR3 sequences, 13% to 15% seen once. After removal of 1 base from V and 6 bases from J, the junction contained 7 bases not matched to a gene. Germline loops: CDR1 MGHRA, CDR2 YSYEKL. CDR3 length: 15 amino acids. Material for sequencing was PBMCs or a T cell subset sorted from them (not recorded which). The V and J genes are TRBV4-1 and TRBJ1-1; 8 positions agree with TRBD1. The TCR comes from a young man who had mild COVID-19 (a few samples of this study predate the infection). Cell type and time point are not known. CDR3 protein: CASSQGQGAHPEAFF. The CDR3 DNA follows: TGCGCCAGCAGCCAAGGTCAGGGGGCGCACCCTGAAGCTTTCTTT.